Given below is one T cell receptor beta chain in context. Its matching antigen is unknown. This record belongs to a study of blood T cells in healthy people across ages. A J-beta primer mix and a sample-barcoded 5' primer were used in a second PCR of about 6 to 12 cycles. TCRdb fed the 5' RACE reads into MiXCR, producing one record per CDR3 protein. Of about 730,000 distinct CDR3 sequences in the sample, 40% to 45% were seen once. Study outcomes and limitations: As age increased, TCR beta diversity per million T cells fell in a roughly linear fashion.

Germline assignment: CDR1 PRHDT and CDR2 FYEKMQ (reference sequence). The junction had 21 bases not matched to a gene; V was cut back by 5 bases and J by 5 bases. This CDR3 region has 19 residues. The receptor was isolated from a woman aged 60-75 years in good health. This chain connects TRBV13 to TRBJ2-3, with 8 bases lining up with TRBD1. Sequenced sample: blood. The CDR3 spells CASSRLDRGVRRGEDTQYF. The CDR3 DNA reads TGTGCCAGCAGCCGCCTCGACAGGGGAGTTAGGCGGGGAGAAGATACGCAGTATTTT. The complete variable domain, with remaining parts taken from reference TRBV13 and TRBJ2-3, reads AAGVIQSPRHLIKEKRETATLKCYPIPRHDTVYWYQQGPGQDPQFLISFYEKMQSDKGSIPDRFSAQQFSDYHSELNMSSLELGDSALYFCASSRLDRGVRRGEDTQYFGPGTRLTVL.